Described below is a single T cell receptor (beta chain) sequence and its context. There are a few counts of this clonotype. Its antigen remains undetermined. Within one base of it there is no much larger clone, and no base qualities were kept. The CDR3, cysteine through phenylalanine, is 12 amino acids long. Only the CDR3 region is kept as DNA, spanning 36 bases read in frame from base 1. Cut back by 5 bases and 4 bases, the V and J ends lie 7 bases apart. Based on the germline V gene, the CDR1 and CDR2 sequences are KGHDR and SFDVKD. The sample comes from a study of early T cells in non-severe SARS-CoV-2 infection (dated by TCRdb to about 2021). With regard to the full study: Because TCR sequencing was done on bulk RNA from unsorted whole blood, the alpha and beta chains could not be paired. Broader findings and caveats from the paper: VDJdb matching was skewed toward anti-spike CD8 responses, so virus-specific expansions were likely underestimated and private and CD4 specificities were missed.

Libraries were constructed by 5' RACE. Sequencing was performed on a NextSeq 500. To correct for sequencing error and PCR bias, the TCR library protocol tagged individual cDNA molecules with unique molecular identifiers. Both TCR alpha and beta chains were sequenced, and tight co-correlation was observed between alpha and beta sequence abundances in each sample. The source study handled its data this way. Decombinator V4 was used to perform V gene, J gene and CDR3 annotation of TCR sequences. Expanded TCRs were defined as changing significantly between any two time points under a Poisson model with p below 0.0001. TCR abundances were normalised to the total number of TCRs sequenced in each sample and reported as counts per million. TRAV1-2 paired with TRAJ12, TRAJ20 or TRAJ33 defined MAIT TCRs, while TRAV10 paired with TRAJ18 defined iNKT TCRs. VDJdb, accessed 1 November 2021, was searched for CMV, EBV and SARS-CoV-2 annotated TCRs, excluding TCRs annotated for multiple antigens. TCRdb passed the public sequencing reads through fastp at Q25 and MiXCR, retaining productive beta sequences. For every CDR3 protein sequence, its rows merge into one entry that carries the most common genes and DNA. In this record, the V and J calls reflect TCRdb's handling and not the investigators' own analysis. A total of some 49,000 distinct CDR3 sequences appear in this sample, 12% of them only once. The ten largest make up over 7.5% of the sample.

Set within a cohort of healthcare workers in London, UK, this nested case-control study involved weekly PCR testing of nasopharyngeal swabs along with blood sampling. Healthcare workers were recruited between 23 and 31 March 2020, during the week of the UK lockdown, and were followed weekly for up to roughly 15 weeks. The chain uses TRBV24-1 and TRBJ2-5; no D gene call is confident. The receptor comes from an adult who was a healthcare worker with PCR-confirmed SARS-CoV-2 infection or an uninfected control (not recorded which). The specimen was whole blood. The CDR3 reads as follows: CATSANAETQYF. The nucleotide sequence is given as TGTGCCACCAGTGCTAACGCAGAGACCCAGTACTTC.